A single sample is the source of the 20 T cell receptor beta chains below, sequenced in a study of T cells in localized non-small cell lung cancer. The data were produced by immunoSEQ multiplex PCR, yet TCRdb's version contains in-frame clones alone and is incomplete. This sample carries tens of thousands of clones, approximately 88% of them seen once, and the ten largest clones take about 15%. The specimen was peripheral blood, collected before any cancer treatment. Receptors were obtained from a man aged 35 to 69 with stage I squamous cell lung carcinoma.

The rearrangement uses TRBV30 and TRBJ1-5; 7 bases agree with TRBD1. Trimming at V came to 4 bases and at J to 15 bases, leaving 12 bases not matched to a gene. From germline, CDR1 is GTSNPN and CDR2 SVGIG (reference sequence). The CDR3 is 12 amino acids. The CDR3, as DNA: TGTGCCTGGACCAGGGGGAATGGGGGTCCGCATTTT. Protein product: CAWTRGNGGPHF.

Notes on this clone: The junction differs from germline at one of its ends, possibly a read error. This sequence joins TRBV7-9 and TRBJ2-1, with 9 bases aligning to TRBD2. The CDR3 loop spans 16 amino acids. Germline V gene lookup returns CDR1 SEHNR and CDR2 FQNEAQ (reference sequence). In DNA form, the CDR3 reads TGCGCCAGCAGCCAAGAAGCGGGGGGTTCCTACAATGAGCAGTTCTTC. Protein: CASSQEAGGSYNEQFF.

The rearrangement joins TRBV11-2 to TRBJ2-1, with 10 bases that match TRBD2. This CDR3 region has 16 residues. Trimming took 4 bases from V and 8 from J; bases not matched to a gene: 11. Germline V lookup: CDR1 SGHAT, CDR2 FQNNGV. DNA of the CDR3: TGTGCCAGCAGCTCCAACCGACTAGCGGGTGTCTATGAGCAGTTCTTC. Its translation is CASSSNRLAGVYEQFF.

The V and J genes are TRBV5-4 and TRBJ1-3; 9 bases are a match to TRBD1. V gave up 2 bases and J gave up 0 bases; unmatched junction bases: 3. The CDR3 runs 16 residues. Per the germline V gene, CDR1 is SGHNT and CDR2 is YYREEE (reference sequence). DNA for the CDR3: TGTGCCAGCAGCTTAGGACAGGGGACCTCTGGAAACACCATATATTTT. This sequence encodes CASSLGQGTSGNTIYF.

This rearrangement joins TRBV7-5 to TRBJ2-5; the table names TRBD2, a call not compared with the DNA. TRBV7-5 constitutes a pseudogene. This CDR3 spans 18 amino acids. CDR3: CVRSFRSGGTPSQETQYF. CDR3 in DNA: TGTGTCAGAAGCTTTAGAAGCGGGGGGACCCCGTCCCAAGAGACCCAGTACTTC.

V usage is TRBV28 and J usage is TRBJ2-7; 8 nucleotides line up with TRBD2. The CDR3 runs 15 residues. Germline CDR1 reads MDHEN; CDR2 reads SYDVKM. V shed 3 bases, J shed 5 bases, and the junction held 9 bases outside the gene matches. In DNA, the CDR3 is TGTGCCAGCAGTTTGGCCGGGACTAGTACAAACGAGCAGTACTTC. The encoded protein is CASSLAGTSTNEQYF.

The rearrangement joins TRBV28 to TRBJ1-6; possibly TRBD1 for D (6 bases). Trimming cost V 5 bases and J 11 bases, with 19 bases left between them. The CDR3 extends over 15 amino acids. In germline, CDR1 is MDHEN, CDR2 SYDVKM. This CDR3 reads CASSQDSGLRAPLHF. The CDR3 DNA reads TGTGCCAGCAGTCAGGACAGTGGGTTAAGGGCACCCCTCCACTTT.

V and J are TRBV6-6 and TRBJ1-6; the D is unclear. This CDR3 is 13 amino acids long. V gave up 0 bases and J gave up 3 bases, with 0 bases separating them. The germline CDR1 and CDR2 sequences are MNHNY and SVGAGI (reference sequence). The CDR3 loop is CASSYSYNSPLHF. In nucleotides, the CDR3 is TGTGCCAGCAGTTACTCCTATAATTCACCCCTCCACTTT.

The chain has TRBV6-6 and TRBJ2-2; D gene unclear. This CDR3 is built from 10 residues. V was clipped by 8 bases and J by 9 bases, with 7 bases between them. The germline V gene has CDR1 MNHNY and CDR2 SVGAGI (reference sequence). CDR3 in DNA: TGTGCCAGCGGGCACCGGGAGCTGTTTTTT. Translating it yields CASGHRELFF.

The chain combines TRBV5-1 with TRBJ1-1, with TRBD1 matching 8 bases. The length of the CDR3 is 13 residues. CDR1 and CDR2 (germline): SGHRS, YFSETQ. V was clipped by 4 bases and J by 5 bases; unmatched bases: 4. The CDR3 DNA reads as TGCGCCAGCAGCCCCAGGGGGCGAACTGAAGCTTTCTTT. This sequence encodes CASSPRGRTEAFF. Complete variable domain (other parts from reference TRBV5-1 and TRBJ1-1): KAGVTQTPRYLIKTRGQQVTLSCSPISGHRSVSWYQQTPGQGLQFLFEYFSETQRNKGNFPGRFSGRQFSNSRSEMNVSTLELGDSALYLCASSPRGRTEAFFGQGTRLTVV.

The rearrangement joins TRBV27 to TRBJ1-4, with TRBD1 identical over 8 bases. The CDR3 covers 16 residues. Trimming took 2 bases from V and 7 from J; bases not matched to a gene: 9. From germline, CDR1 is MNHEY and CDR2 SMNVEV (reference sequence). The CDR3 spells CASSLGWTGYREKLFF. CDR3 DNA: TGTGCCAGCAGTTTAGGCTGGACAGGGTATCGTGAAAAACTGTTTTTT.

The chain is built from TRBV6-5 and TRBJ1-6; no clear D. This CDR3 is 15 amino acids long. Germline CDR1 reads MNHEY; CDR2 reads SVGAGI. Trimming cost V 0 bases and J 3 bases, with 6 bases left between them. In nucleotides, the CDR3 is TGTGCCAGCAGTTACTCTGACAACTATAATTCACCCCTCCACTTT. Translating gives CASSYSDNYNSPLHF.

This sequence joins TRBV19 and TRBJ2-1, with D possibly matching TRBD2 (7 bases). The V gene's germline CDR1 is LNHDA and CDR2 SQIVND (reference sequence). This CDR3 spans 16 amino acids. V lost 7 bases, J lost 1 base, and 17 bases lay in between. The CDR3 protein is CASTDPGGPSYNEQFF. CDR3 DNA sequence: TGTGCCAGTACCGACCCCGGGGGGCCGTCCTACAATGAGCAGTTCTTC.

J is TRBJ2-5 and V is TRBV21-1; the D segment call TRBD2 is taken from the table without a DNA check. TRBV21-1 corresponds to a pseudogene. The CDR3 is 15 residues long. In nucleotides, the CDR3 is TGTGCCAGCAGCAAAGTAGGGAGGGCAGGAGAGACCCAGTACTTC. It translates to CASSKVGRAGETQYF.

The chain has TRBV14 and TRBJ2-7; D possibly uses TRBD1 or TRBD2 (7 bases each). CDR1 and CDR2 (germline): SGHDN, FVKESK. The CDR3 length is 15 residues. Trimming took 1 base from V and 2 from J, leaving 12 bases between them. CDR3 in DNA: TGTGCCAGCAGCCAAGGCAGGGGGGGTCCCTACGAGCAGTACTTC. Its translation: CASSQGRGGPYEQYF.

The chain has TRBV9 and TRBJ2-2; D might be TRBD2 (5 bases). Trimming removed 2 bases from V and 6 bases from J, with 8 bases in between. Germline V gene lookup returns CDR1 SGDLS and CDR2 YYNGEE. This CDR3 has 13 residues. The CDR3, as DNA: TGTGCCAGCAGCGTCGGGGATCCCGGGGAGCTGTTTTTT. Translating gives CASSVGDPGELFF.

The chain carries TRBV10-3 and TRBJ1-1, with D unresolved. In germline, CDR1 is ENHRY, CDR2 SYGVKD. The CDR3 spans 12 residues. V was cut by 6 bases and J by 1 base, with 6 bases left in between. CDR3 loop: CAISSGNTEAFF. The CDR3 DNA reads TGTGCCATCAGCTCAGGGAACACTGAAGCTTTCTTT.

The rearrangement uses TRBV9 and TRBJ2-3; D tentatively reads TRBD1 or TRBD2 (5 bases each). Between the trimmed V and J ends, which lost 7 bases and 3 bases, there was a span of 9 bases. This CDR3 region has 12 residues. From germline, CDR1 is SGDLS and CDR2 YYNGEE. The CDR3 DNA follows: TGTGCCAGCGGCAGGGAGACAGATACGCAGTATTTT. Translated: CASGRETDTQYF. The whole variable domain, remainder taken from reference TRBV9 and TRBJ2-3, is DSGVTQTPKHLITATGQRVTLRCSPRSGDLSVYWYQQSLDQGLQFLIQYYNGEERAKGNILERFSAQQFPDLHSELNLSSLELGDSALYFCASGRETDTQYFGPGTRLTVL.

Here the CDR3 reads CASSLGAATSNQPQHF. CDR3 coding DNA: TGTGCCAGCAGCTTAGGGGCCGCGACTAGCAATCAGCCCCAGCATTTT. This chain links TRBV7-6 with TRBJ1-5; no reliable D call. The germline V gene encodes CDR1 SGHVS and CDR2 FNYEAQ. V dropped 1 base and J dropped 0 bases, with 10 bases sitting between them. CDR3 length: 16 residues. Based on the CDR3 plus reference TRBV7-6 and TRBJ1-5, the full variable domain is GAGVSQSPRYKVTKRGQDVALRCDPISGHVSLYWYRQALGQGPEFLTYFNYEAQQDKSGLPNDRFSAERPEGSISTLTIQRTEQRDSAMYRCASSLGAATSNQPQHFGDGTRLSIL.

The gene calls are TRBV5-5 and TRBJ1-1; D possibly corresponds to TRBD1 (6 bases). There are 14 residues in the CDR3. Deletions cut 3 bases from V and 3 bases from J, with 12 bases between. Germline assignment: CDR1 SGHKS and CDR2 YYEKEE (reference sequence). The CDR3 bases are TGTGCCAGCAGCTCAACAGGGCAGGACACTGAAGCTTTCTTT. Protein sequence: CASSSTGQDTEAFF. Based on the CDR3 plus reference TRBV5-5 and TRBJ1-1, the full variable domain is DAGVTQSPTHLIKTRGQQVTLRCSPISGHKSVSWYQQVLGQGPQFIFQYYEKEERGRGNFPDRFSARQFPNYSSELNVNALLLGDSALYLCASSSTGQDTEAFFGQGTRLTVV.